This is a list of T cell receptor beta chains from one sample in a study of T cells in Graves' hyperthyroidism and ophthalmopathy. A single record per CDR3 protein comes from TCRdb applying MiXCR to the multiplex PCR reads. This table holds 30,000 to 40,000 distinct CDR3 sequences, just under 50% found once. Sequencing was carried out using blood. The receptors come from a woman between 50 and 59 years old with Graves' hyperthyroidism that later progressed to Graves' ophthalmopathy. Each CDR3 is given with its conserved first and last residue. Each record gives: J gene, clone size, D gene, V gene, CDR3 DNA, CDR3 protein. D genes are given only for firm matches. The size entry is marked missing in some rows and otherwise reads once, few, many or a size class.

j_call: TRBJ2-3; clone_size: NA; d_call: NA; v_call: TRBV9; cdr3_nt: TGTGCCAGCAGCGTAGACGGGGTTTTT; cdr3_aa: CASSVDGVF
j_call: TRBJ1-5; clone_size: NA; d_call: TRBD1; v_call: TRBV6-6; cdr3_nt: TGTGCCATCAGTGGACAGGGGAGCTATCAGCCCCAGCATTTT; cdr3_aa: CAISGQGSYQPQHF
j_call: TRBJ2-7; clone_size: NA; d_call: NA; v_call: TRBV2; cdr3_nt: TGTGCTAGCCAGGACAGTATATCCTACGAGCAGTACTTC; cdr3_aa: CASQDSISYEQYF
j_call: TRBJ2-1; clone_size: NA; d_call: TRBD2; v_call: TRBV7-7; cdr3_nt: TGTGCTAGCAGCATAGGGCTAGCGGGACCTCTCAACAATGAGCAGTTCTTC; cdr3_aa: CASSIGLAGPLNNEQFF
j_call: TRBJ1-2; clone_size: NA; d_call: NA; v_call: TRBV9; cdr3_nt: TGTGCCAGCAGCGTAGCTCTGTCCACTAACTATGGCTACACCTTC; cdr3_aa: CASSVALSTNYGYTF
j_call: TRBJ2-2; clone_size: NA; d_call: NA; v_call: TRBV5-6; cdr3_nt: TGTGCCAGCAGCTTCTTGGACTCCGGGGAGCCGTTTTTT; cdr3_aa: CASSFLDSGEPFF
j_call: TRBJ1-2; clone_size: once; d_call: NA; v_call: TRBV9; cdr3_nt: TGTGCCAGCAGCGTAGAGTCGGGCGTTTCTTCTAACTATAGCTACACCTTC; cdr3_aa: CASSVESGVSSNYSYTF
j_call: TRBJ2-1; clone_size: many; d_call: NA; v_call: TRBV10-3; cdr3_nt: TGTGCCACTCAAGGCCTGGGACAACCAAATCGACCGGGTAATGAGCAGTTCTTC; cdr3_aa: CATQGLGQPNRPGNEQFF
j_call: TRBJ2-7; clone_size: many; d_call: TRBD2; v_call: TRBV5-1; cdr3_nt: TGCGCCAGCAGCTTTGGCGGGAGGGCCTACGAGCAGTACTTC; cdr3_aa: CASSFGGRAYEQYF
j_call: TRBJ2-7; clone_size: once; d_call: TRBD2; v_call: TRBV9; cdr3_nt: TGTGCCAGCAGCCCACATGGGGTAGCGGGTTCCTACGAGCAGTACTTC; cdr3_aa: CASSPHGVAGSYEQYF
j_call: TRBJ2-3; clone_size: NA; d_call: TRBD2; v_call: TRBV9; cdr3_nt: TGTGCCAGCAATACCGGGGGGGGGCTGGATGAGCAGTATTTT; cdr3_aa: CASNTGGGLDEQYF
j_call: TRBJ1-2; clone_size: NA; d_call: TRBD1; v_call: TRBV20-1; cdr3_nt: TGCAGTGCTAGCCTCAGCGGGACAGGGAAACTTCCCTACACCTTC; cdr3_aa: CSASLSGTGKLPYTF
j_call: TRBJ2-7; clone_size: NA; d_call: TRBD1; v_call: TRBV10-3; cdr3_nt: TGTGCCACCCGGACAGGGGGCGTCGAGCAGTACTTC; cdr3_aa: CATRTGGVEQYF
j_call: TRBJ2-1; clone_size: NA; d_call: NA; v_call: TRBV5-1; cdr3_nt: TGCGTCAGCAGCTTCAGTAGTGGGCCCCTGTTCTTC; cdr3_aa: CVSSFSSGPLFF
j_call: TRBJ1-6; clone_size: NA; d_call: NA; v_call: TRBV5-1; cdr3_nt: TGCGCCAGCGGCTTGGGGGGCAGGCGGTATTCACCCCTCCACTTC; cdr3_aa: CASGLGGRRYSPLHF
j_call: TRBJ1-3; clone_size: many; d_call: NA; v_call: TRBV20-1; cdr3_nt: TGCAGTGCTAGAAGTAACATCCATGGAAACACCATATATTTT; cdr3_aa: CSARSNIHGNTIYF
j_call: TRBJ1-1; clone_size: NA; d_call: TRBD1; v_call: TRBV29-1; cdr3_nt: TGCAGCCAAGAACAGGGGTCTGAAGCTTTCTTT; cdr3_aa: CSQEQGSEAFF
j_call: TRBJ1-5; clone_size: NA; d_call: NA; v_call: TRBV11-2; cdr3_nt: TGTGCCAGCAGCCGCGAAGGCAATGAGCCCCAGCATTTT; cdr3_aa: CASSREGNEPQHF
j_call: TRBJ1-5; clone_size: many; d_call: NA; v_call: TRBV19; cdr3_nt: TGTGCCAGTAGGGGACTCCGGGGGGCAGGTAACAATCAGCCCCAGCATTTT; cdr3_aa: CASRGLRGAGNNQPQHF
j_call: TRBJ2-7; clone_size: many; d_call: NA; v_call: TRBV4-1; cdr3_nt: TGCGCCAGCAGCCAAGCTTACGAGCAGTACTTC; cdr3_aa: CASSQAYEQYF
j_call: TRBJ2-1; clone_size: many; d_call: NA; v_call: TRBV9; cdr3_nt: TGTGCCAGCAGCGTAGGGGGACACTCCTACAATGAGCAGTTCTTC; cdr3_aa: CASSVGGHSYNEQFF
j_call: TRBJ1-2; clone_size: many; d_call: NA; v_call: TRBV19; cdr3_nt: TGTGCCAGTAGTACGGGGCTGAATTATGGCTACACCTTC; cdr3_aa: CASSTGLNYGYTF
j_call: TRBJ1-6; clone_size: once; d_call: NA; v_call: TRBV20-1; cdr3_nt: TGCAGTGCTAGAAAGGCCAGGGTAGGGTCACCCCTCCACTTT; cdr3_aa: CSARKARVGSPLHF
j_call: TRBJ1-2; clone_size: NA; d_call: TRBD1; v_call: TRBV5-1; cdr3_nt: TGCGCCGGCAGCCCGGGACAGGGAAACTATAGCTACACCTTC; cdr3_aa: CAGSPGQGNYSYTF
j_call: TRBJ2-7; clone_size: medium-sized; d_call: TRBD2; v_call: TRBV11-3; cdr3_nt: TGTGCCAGCAGCTTAGATAGCGGGAGGGCCTACGAGCAGTACTTC; cdr3_aa: CASSLDSGRAYEQYF
j_call: TRBJ2-7; clone_size: NA; d_call: TRBD2; v_call: TRBV5-4; cdr3_nt: TGTGCCAGCAGCCCCTCCGGGACTATGAAGTTTGTGCAGTACTTC; cdr3_aa: CASSPSGTMKFVQYF
j_call: TRBJ1-1; clone_size: NA; d_call: NA; v_call: TRBV5-6; cdr3_nt: TGTGCCGTGCAGTGGGGCGGGATGAACACTGAAGCTTTCTTT; cdr3_aa: CAVQWGGMNTEAFF
j_call: TRBJ1-3; clone_size: many; d_call: NA; v_call: TRBV11-2; cdr3_nt: TGTGCCAGCAGCTGGAAGGGGTTAGATTGGAACACCATATATTTT; cdr3_aa: CASSWKGLDWNTIYF